This T cell receptor beta chain was recovered during a study of blood T cell repertoires in COVID-19 (dated by TCRdb to 2020 to 2021). With respect to the entire study: The collaborator samples originated in the United States, Italy and Spain and spanned the acute and convalescent phases of COVID-19. The prospective study material was composed of cDNA or gDNA derived from T cells, B-cell-depleted T cells, or PBMCs. Deeply sampled blood TCRbeta repertoires from subjects exposed to, actively infected with, or recovered from COVID-19 were included in the dataset. The repertoires were made available in a free public database intended to serve as a resource for research on the immune response to SARS-CoV-2. The samples were drawn from two sources: the first 160 participants of the ongoing ImmuneRACE study, and about 1,300 subjects contributed by 6 global collaborators. The sample metadata nearly always contained a de-identified subject ID, COVID-19 status, age in years and sex. Where HLA class I and class II types were available, the types were taken from metadata supplied by the sample provider, not from assay-based typing.

Whole blood was collected in K2EDTA tubes by collaborating institutions according to the institutions' own protocols. For TCRbeta analysis, collaborator samples were shipped as frozen whole blood, as isolated PBMCs, or as DNA extracted from either sample type. The immunoSEQ Assay, a bias-controlled multiplex PCR, was used to amplify TCRbeta CDR3 regions from genomic DNA. On the authors' methods: The number of nucleated cells in each sample was estimated by amplification of reference gene primers within the assay. To quantify the absolute abundance of each unique TCRbeta CDR3 rearrangement, sequence reads were collapsed and filtered. Productive Simpson clonality was computed per sample as the square root of Simpson's diversity index over productive rearrangements. TCRdb stores this immuneACCESS table with in-frame sequences only. Part of the clones is absent; in the studies checked, under half of the shortfall reflects unresolved V genes, and no reason is known for the rest. V and J calls plus clone size are reproduced from that table; the DNA served to infer D and trimming. The sample table contains approximately 140,000 clones; only one count was recorded for 88% of them. Together, the top ten hold more than 2% of the sample.

As to this clone: Its antigen target is currently unknown. Per-nucleotide qualities are absent, and no much larger clonotype sits a single base away.

V and J are trimmed by 5 bases and 8 bases, and the gene matches miss 6 bases of the junction. According to the germline V gene, CDR1 reads SNHLY and CDR2 reads FYNNEI. Its CDR3 holds 14 amino acids, cysteine through phenylalanine. Solely the CDR3 DNA is kept, with 42 bases framed from the first base. The study at large found these results: The amount of clinical and demographic metadata varied by source and participant and was provided uncurated.

The TCR originated in an older man with active COVID-19. The chain uses TRBV2 and TRBJ2-1; 10 bases in the middle match TRBD2. The sequencing input was peripheral blood. The base sequence is TGTGCCAGCAGTCTAGCGGGAGAGGGGTATGAGCAGTTCTTC. The resulting protein is CASSLAGEGYEQFF.